This TCR beta chain was captured in a study of blood T cells in healthy people across ages. Study results and caveats: Unsorted PBMC material precluded a definitive naive versus antigen-experienced comparison.

Trimming at V came to 0 bases and at J to 5 bases, leaving 16 bases not matched to a gene. Germline V CDR1 and CDR2: SGHRS, YFSETQ. The CDR3 spans 18 residues. This clonotype has more than one count but fewer than ten. Its specificity is not known. Together with a sample-barcoded 5' primer, a J-beta primer mix was included in a second PCR lasting roughly 6 to 12 cycles. TCRdb reanalysed the 5' RACE reads using MiXCR and keeps one entry per CDR3 protein. Here the sample spans 850,000 or so distinct CDR3 sequences, under 35% being singletons. The material sequenced was blood. The chain combines TRBV5-1 with TRBJ1-1; 7 positions agree with TRBD1. This TCR derives from a woman older than 75 in good health. In nucleotides, the CDR3 is TGCGCCAGCAGCTTGGAAACCCCGACAGGGAGGCCCAGTACTGAAGCTTTCTTT. Translating gives CASSLETPTGRPSTEAFF.